The TCR beta chain under discussion was sequenced for a study of technical replicates of blood from a handful of donors. Assay: immunoSEQ multiplex PCR; the TCRdb copy retains only in-frame clones and omits some. The table has some 15,000 clones, 82% seen once; the top ten hold about 9.4%. The CDR3 consists of 18 residues. Trimming stripped 4 bases from V and 7 bases from J, with 26 bases between. Germline V gives CDR1 MNHEY, CDR2 SMNVEV (reference sequence). The chain links TRBV27 to TRBJ2-1, with a weak D call TRBD2 (7 bases). Source material: PBMCs. This receptor was taken from a human donor in good health. Some clones in this sample may be carry-over from other donors' samples. The DNA for the CDR3 is TGTGCCAGCAGTTCCGGGGTGGGGGCGCGGGAGTTATGGAATGAGCAGTTCTTC. The encoded protein is CASSSGVGARELWNEQFF.